The clone carrying this T cell receptor (beta chain) was detected only a few times. The sample comes from a study of T-cell reconstitution after alpha-beta-depleted transplantation in children. The CDR3 loop spans 14 amino acids. Germline loops: CDR1 SQVTM, CDR2 ANQGSEA. V was pared by 5 bases and J by 5 bases, with 18 bases between. Unique molecular identifiers featured in how the TCRbeta library was prepared. TCRdb processed the PCR reads anew with MiXCR; each CDR3 protein has one entry. The table lists about 240,000 distinct CDR3 sequences, approximately 12% of them singletons, with about 2.4% in the top ten.

The chain joins TRBV29-1 to TRBJ1-1; D possibly corresponds to TRBD1 (5 bases). The TCR comes from a human donor who donated a stem cell graft to a child with acute lymphoblastic leukemia. This specimen was PBMCs from the stem cell graft donor, taken from the stem cell graft. CDR3 sequence reads: CSVYRREGRTEAFF. The CDR3 DNA reads as TGCAGCGTTTATCGTAGGGAGGGGAGGACTGAAGCTTTCTTT.